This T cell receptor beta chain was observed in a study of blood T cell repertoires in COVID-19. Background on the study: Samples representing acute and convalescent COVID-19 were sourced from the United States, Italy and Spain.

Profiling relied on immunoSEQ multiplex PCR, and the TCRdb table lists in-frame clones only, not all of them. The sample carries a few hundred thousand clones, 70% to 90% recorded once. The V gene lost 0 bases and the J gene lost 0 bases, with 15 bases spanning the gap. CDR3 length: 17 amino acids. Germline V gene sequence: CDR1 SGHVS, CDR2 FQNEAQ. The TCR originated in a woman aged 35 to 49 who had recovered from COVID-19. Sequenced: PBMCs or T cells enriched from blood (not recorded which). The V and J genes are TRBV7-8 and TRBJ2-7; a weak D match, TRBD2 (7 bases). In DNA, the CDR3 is TGTGCCAGCAGCTTAGCCCCGGGGGGACATAGCTCCTACGAGCAGTACTTC. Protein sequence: CASSLAPGGHSSYEQYF.